The rows below give T cell receptor beta chains drawn from one sample of a study of blood T cell repertoires in COVID-19. The protocol was immunoSEQ multiplex PCR, while the TCRdb copy is restricted to in-frame clones and leaves out a portion. In the table there are 150,000 or so clones, around nine tenths of which are singletons. The sequencing sample was made of peripheral blood. Receptors were obtained from a human donor in a cohort sampled during active COVID-19. Both conserved end residues are part of each CDR3. D genes are given only for firm matches. For some rows the clone size is stated as once, few or many, or as a class when expanded; others skip it.

NA TRBD2 TRBJ2-1 TRBV19 TGTGCCAGTACCTCGGGGACTAGCGGGAAAAAGGAGCGGTTCTTC CASTSGTSGKKERFF
many TRBD2 TRBJ2-1 TRBV4-1 TGCGCCAGCAGCCGTCAGACTAGCGTGTCGGATGAGCAGTTCTTC CASSRQTSVSDEQFF
NA NA TRBJ1-6 TRBV6-5 TGTGCCAGCAGTTCAAGACAGAATTCACCCCTCCACTTT CASSSRQNSPLHF
NA TRBD1 TRBJ1-2 TRBV28 TGTGCCAGCAGTAGGGACAGGTGGTATGGCTACACCTTC CASSRDRWYGYTF
once NA TRBJ2-7 TRBV28 TGTGCCAGCATGCGGGGCGCCGAGCAGTACTTC CASMRGAEQYF
NA NA TRBJ1-2 TRBV2 TGTGCCAGCAGTTACAGGGTTTATAACTATGGCTACACCTTC CASSYRVYNYGYTF
NA NA TRBJ2-3 TRBV7-3 TGTGCCAGCAGCCAGGGGTTCGAGGACCGAGATACGCAGTATTTT CASSQGFEDRDTQYF
NA TRBD1 TRBJ2-3 TRBV19 TGTGCCAGTCCGCCTGGCCCGGGACAGGGGGCGGTAGATACGCAGTATTTT CASPPGPGQGAVDTQYF
NA NA TRBJ2-7 TRBV21-1 TGTGCCAGCAGCAAAGGGCCTAGCGGGCTGAGCTCCTACGAGCAGTACTTC CASSKGPSGLSSYEQYF
NA NA TRBJ2-1 TRBV7-2 TGTGCCAGCAGCCTAAACAGGGCGAATGAGCAGTTCTTC CASSLNRANEQFF
NA NA TRBJ2-7 TRBV6-6 TGTGCCAGCAGTTACTCGCCGTCTAGCCGGTCCTACGAGCAGTACTTC CASSYSPSSRSYEQYF
NA TRBD1 TRBJ1-1 TRBV6-5 TGTGCCAGCAGCCGTACAGGGGGTTCGTACACTGAAGCTTTCTTT CASSRTGGSYTEAFF
NA TRBD1 TRBJ1-6 TRBV7-3 TGTGCCAGCAGCTTTGACAGGGATTCACCCCTCCACTTT CASSFDRDSPLHF
NA NA TRBJ2-3 TRBV11-2 TGTGCCAGCAGCTTAGCTTTCGATACGCAGTATTTT CASSLAFDTQYF
NA TRBD1 TRBJ1-6 TRBV30 TGTGCCTGGAGTCCGGGACAGGGGGCACGGAATTCACCCCTCCACTTT CAWSPGQGARNSPLHF
NA NA TRBJ1-2 TRBV9 TGTGCCAGCAGCCCCAAGGCGGCCGGCTATGGCTACACCTTC CASSPKAAGYGYTF
NA TRBD2 TRBJ2-7 TRBV28 TGTGCCAGCAGTGTGAGCGGGAGTCCCTACGAGCAGTACTTC CASSVSGSPYEQYF
NA NA TRBJ1-5 TRBV4-2 TGTGCCAGCAGCCAAGCACAGGGAGGCAATCAGCCCCAGCATTTT CASSQAQGGNQPQHF
NA NA TRBJ2-6 TRBV28 TGTGCCAGCATCCTCTCTGGGGCCAACGTCCTGACTTTC CASILSGANVLTF
NA NA TRBJ2-7 TRBV2 TGTGCCAGCAGTGAACGAAGTACAGGGAGGGGAGAGCAGTACTTC CASSERSTGRGEQYF
NA TRBD1 TRBJ2-7 TRBV5-5 TGTGCCAGCAGTCGAGGTCCCCCGGGACAGATCTACGAGCAGTACTTC CASSRGPPGQIYEQYF
NA NA TRBJ2-7 TRBV6-2/TRBV6-3 TGTGCCAGCAGTTACCCGGGAAATTGGACAGCAACCCGCTCCTACGAGCAGTACTTC CASSYPGNWTATRSYEQYF
NA TRBD1 TRBJ1-4 TRBV19 TGTGCCAGTACTGCGGACAGGGGCAATGAAAAACTGTTTTTT CASTADRGNEKLFF
NA TRBD2 TRBJ2-1 TRBV5-1 TGCGCCAGCACTCCCCGACTAGCGGACTACAATGAGCAGTTCTTC CASTPRLADYNEQFF
once NA TRBJ1-6 TRBV30 TGTGCCTGGAGTCCGACAGCTTATAATTCACCCCTCCACTTT CAWSPTAYNSPLHF
NA NA TRBJ1-1 TRBV29-1 TGCAGCGTTGTATTGAGGGAATACACTGAAGCTTTCTTT CSVVLREYTEAFF
NA TRBD2 TRBJ2-2 TRBV30 TGTGCCTGCACCAGGGATAGCGGGGCCTCGAACACCGGGGAGCTGTTTTTT CACTRDSGASNTGELFF
NA TRBD1 TRBJ1-2 TRBV2 TGTGCCAGCAGCGGGGGGACAGGGGGTGGCTACACCTTC CASSGGTGGGYTF
NA TRBD1 TRBJ1-1 TRBV4-3 TGCGCCAGCAGCCCCGACAGGGTCACTGAAGCTTTCTTT CASSPDRVTEAFF
NA TRBD2 TRBJ2-1 TRBV2 TGTGCCAGCAGTGATGGCGGGGGGGCCTACAATGAGCAGTTCTTC CASSDGGGAYNEQFF
once NA TRBJ2-1 TRBV2 TGTGCCAGCAGTCTAACAGGTTACAATGAGCAGTTCTTC CASSLTGYNEQFF
NA TRBD2 TRBJ2-3 TRBV7-8 TGTGCCAGCAGCTTCGAAGCGGGAAGGAGAGGTACGCAGTATTTT CASSFEAGRRGTQYF
NA NA TRBJ1-5 TRBV27 TGTGCCAGCAGTTTGAAAACAGGGAGCAATCAGCCCCAGCATTTT CASSLKTGSNQPQHF
NA NA TRBJ1-2 TRBV5-1 TGCGCCAGCAGCTTGGATGTGGGGGGCTATGGCTACACCTTC CASSLDVGGYGYTF
NA NA TRBJ1-1 TRBV27 TGTGCCAGCAGTTTATCCGGGTCGGGAAACACTGAAGCTTTCTTT CASSLSGSGNTEAFF
NA TRBD2 TRBJ2-7 TRBV28 TGTGCCAGTAAAGAAGCGGGGCTCTACGAGCAGTACTTC CASKEAGLYEQYF
NA TRBD1 TRBJ1-5 TRBV5-1 TGCGCCAGCAGCTTGGGACCACAGGGGGCGGGGAGCAATCAGCCCCAGCATTTT CASSLGPQGAGSNQPQHF
NA TRBD1 TRBJ1-2 TRBV15 TGTGCCACCAGCAGAGATTGGGCAGGGGGCTCTGGCTACACCTTC CATSRDWAGGSGYTF
few TRBD1 TRBJ2-7 TRBV9 TGTGCCAGCAGCGTAGCTACAGGGGCGGCCTACGAGCAGTACTTC CASSVATGAAYEQYF
NA TRBD1 TRBJ1-2 TRBV6-6 TGTGCCAGCAGTTGGACAGGGGGCTTGGGCGGCTACACCTTC CASSWTGGLGGYTF
NA NA TRBJ1-2 TRBV28 TGTGCCAGCAGCCCTCCGGGACAAATTGGCTACACCTTC CASSPPGQIGYTF
NA TRBD2 TRBJ2-7 TRBV2 TGTGCCAGCAGGGCCCCTGCGGGAGGGCCGTTAGAGCAGTACTTC CASRAPAGGPLEQYF
NA NA TRBJ2-7 TRBV24-1 TGTGCCACCAGTGATGTGGGGAGCTACGAGCAGTACTTC CATSDVGSYEQYF